This T cell receptor (beta chain) is from a study of blood T cell repertoires in COVID-19. Study summary: Sources were T cells, B-cell-depleted T cells, or PBMCs; the material itself was cDNA or gDNA.

CDR3 size: 14 residues. CDR1 and CDR2 from the germline V gene are SGHRS and YFSETQ. V was pared by 9 bases and J by 0 bases, with 6 bases of the junction left unmatched. Produced via immunoSEQ multiplex PCR; TCRdb's table is partial and in-frame only. The sample includes about 180,000 clones, around 85% of them seen just once. Those enrolled, adults aged 18 to 89 years, came from 25 or so US areas. Participant-reported clinical history was the basis for cohort assignment. Cohort 3 donors were reported recovered after two negative PCRs, clearance, or symptom resolution. Material: PBMCs or T cells enriched from blood (not recorded which). The V and J genes are TRBV5-1 and TRBJ1-1; TRBD1 matches 9 bases. This receptor was obtained from a man in his forties or fifties who had recovered from COVID-19. The CDR3 bases are TGCGCCACCGGGACAGGGCTTATGAACACTGAAGCTTTCTTT. Its protein is CATGTGLMNTEAFF. Full variable domain (outside the CDR3, taken from reference TRBV5-1 and TRBJ1-1): KAGVTQTPRYLIKTRGQQVTLSCSPISGHRSVSWYQQTPGQGLQFLFEYFSETQRNKGNFPGRFSGRQFSNSRSEMNVSTLELGDSALYLCATGTGLMNTEAFFGQGTRLTVV.